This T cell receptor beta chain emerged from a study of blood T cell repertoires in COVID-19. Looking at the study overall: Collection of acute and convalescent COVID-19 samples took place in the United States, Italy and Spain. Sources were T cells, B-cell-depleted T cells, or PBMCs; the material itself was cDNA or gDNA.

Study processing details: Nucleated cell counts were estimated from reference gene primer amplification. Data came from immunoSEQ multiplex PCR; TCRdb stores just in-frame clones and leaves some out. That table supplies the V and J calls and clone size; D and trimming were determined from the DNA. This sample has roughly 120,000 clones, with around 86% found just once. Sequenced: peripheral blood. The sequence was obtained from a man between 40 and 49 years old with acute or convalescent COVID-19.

The CDR3 nucleotides are TGTGCCAGCAGGGCGGGACAGCCGAACACTGAAGCTTTCTTT. It specifies CASRAGQPNTEAFF. This rearrangement joins TRBV6-5 to TRBJ1-1; TRBD1 aligns across 7 bases. V shed 6 bases, J shed 1 base, and the junction held 5 bases outside the gene matches. This CDR3 has 14 amino acids. From germline, CDR1 is MNHEY and CDR2 SVGAGI.